This TCR beta chain emerged from a study of cytomegalovirus exposure and HLA in healthy donors. Assay used: immunoSEQ multiplex PCR; TCRdb lists only in-frame clones, some missing. Counted here are 240,000 or so clones, more than 75% occurring once; the ten biggest clones make up about 1.2%. Study-wide results and caveats: A list of roughly 180 TCR beta chains associated with cytomegalovirus was given.

As regards this clone: Its target is unknown.

Germline-derived CDR1 and CDR2 are LNHDA and SQIVND (reference sequence). The length of the CDR3 is 12 residues. The V end was cut by 1 base, the J end by 9 bases, with 7 bases between. The sample taken for sequencing was PBMCs. The rearrangement joins TRBV19 to TRBJ2-1, with D perhaps TRBD2 (5 bases). This receptor was obtained from a woman aged 25 to 45 in good health and CMV-seropositive. The CDR3 is CASSIARGEQFF. The CDR3 DNA reads TGTGCCAGTAGTATAGCCCGGGGTGAGCAGTTCTTC.